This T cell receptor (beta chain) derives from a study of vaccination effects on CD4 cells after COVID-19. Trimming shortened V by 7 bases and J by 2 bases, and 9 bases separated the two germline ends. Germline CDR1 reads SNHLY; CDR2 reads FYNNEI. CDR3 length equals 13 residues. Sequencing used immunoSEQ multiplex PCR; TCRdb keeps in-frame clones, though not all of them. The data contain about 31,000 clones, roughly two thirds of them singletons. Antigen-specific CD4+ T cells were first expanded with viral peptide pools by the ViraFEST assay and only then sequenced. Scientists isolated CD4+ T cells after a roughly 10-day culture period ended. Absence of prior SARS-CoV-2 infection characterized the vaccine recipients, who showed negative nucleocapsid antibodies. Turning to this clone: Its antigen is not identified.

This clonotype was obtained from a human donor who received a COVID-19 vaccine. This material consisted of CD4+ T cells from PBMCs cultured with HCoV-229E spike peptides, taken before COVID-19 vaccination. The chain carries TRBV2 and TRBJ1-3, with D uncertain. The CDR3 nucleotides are TGTGCCAGCAATTGGAGGGCTGGAAACACCATATATTTT. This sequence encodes CASNWRAGNTIYF.